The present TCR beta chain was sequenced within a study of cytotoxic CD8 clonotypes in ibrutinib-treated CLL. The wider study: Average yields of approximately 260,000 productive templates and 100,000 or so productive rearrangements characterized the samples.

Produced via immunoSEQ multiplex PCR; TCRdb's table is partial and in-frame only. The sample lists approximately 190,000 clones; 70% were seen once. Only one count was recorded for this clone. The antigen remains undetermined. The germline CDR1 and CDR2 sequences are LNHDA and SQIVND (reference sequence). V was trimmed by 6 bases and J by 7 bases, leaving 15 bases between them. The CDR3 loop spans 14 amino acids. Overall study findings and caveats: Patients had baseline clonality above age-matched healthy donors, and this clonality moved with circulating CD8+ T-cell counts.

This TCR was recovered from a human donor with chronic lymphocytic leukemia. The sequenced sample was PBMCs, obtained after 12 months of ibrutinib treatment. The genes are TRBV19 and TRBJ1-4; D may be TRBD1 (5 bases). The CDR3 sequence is CASSMGVRSEKLFF. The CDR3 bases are TGTGCCAGTAGCATGGGGGTACGTAGTGAAAAACTGTTTTTT.